This entry is about one T cell receptor (beta chain). Its antigen is not identified. The study ran its PCR with 60 Vbeta and 13 Jbeta primers. This table comes from immunoSEQ multiplex PCR, and its TCRdb copy is limited to in-frame clones, with some not included. This repertoire shows 150,000 to 200,000 clones, approximately 79% found once; its top ten account for about 2.3%. CDR3 length equals 19 residues. Germline V lookup: CDR1 KGHSH, CDR2 LQKENI. V lost 3 bases and J lost 1; bases outside the gene matches: 15. These data come from a study of cytomegalovirus exposure and HLA in healthy donors. About the study: About 85 million unique TCR sequences came from HLA-typed donors in an early release.

Broader study findings: Over 150 TCR beta chains were listed as cytomegalovirus-associated.

This sequence originates from a male donor in good health and CMV-seronegative. The sequenced sample consisted of PBMCs. This chain uses TRBV18 with TRBJ1-1, with 9 bases aligning to TRBD1. In DNA, the CDR3 is TGTGCCAGCTCACCCTTGGACAGGGGATCGAGTCGCGGGAACACTGAAGCTTTCTTT. Amino acid sequence: CASSPLDRGSSRGNTEAFF.